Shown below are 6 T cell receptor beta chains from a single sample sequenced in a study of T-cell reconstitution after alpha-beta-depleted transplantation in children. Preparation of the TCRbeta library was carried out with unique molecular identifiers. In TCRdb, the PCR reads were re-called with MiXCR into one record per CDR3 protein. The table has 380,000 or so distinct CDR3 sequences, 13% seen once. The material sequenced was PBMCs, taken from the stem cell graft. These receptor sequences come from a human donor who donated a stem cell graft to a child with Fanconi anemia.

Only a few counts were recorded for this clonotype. The CDR3 nucleotides read TGTGCCAGCCGGGGCTTTGCTGAGCAGTTCTTC. This codes for CASRGFAEQFF. This chain links TRBV6-2 or TRBV6-3 with TRBJ2-1; either TRBD1 or TRBD2 may fit D (5 bases each). Deletions cut 8 bases from V and 9 bases from J, with 11 bases between. Germline V lookup: CDR1 MNHEY, CDR2 SVGEGT. The CDR3 runs 11 residues.

In DNA, the CDR3 is TGTGCCAGCAGCCTAAAGCGGGGGAGTGGGGCCAACGTCCTGACTTTC. Its protein product is CASSLKRGSGANVLTF. The rearrangement joins TRBV7-9 to TRBJ2-6; 8 nucleotides agree with TRBD2. In germline, CDR1 is SEHNR, CDR2 FQNEAQ (reference sequence). V trimming: 5 bases; J trimming: 3 bases; junction bases outside the gene matches: 6. CDR3 length: 16 amino acids.

The CDR3 is CASSYSTNQPQHF. In DNA form, the CDR3 reads TGTGCCAGCAGTTACTCAACTAATCAGCCCCAGCATTTT. The V call is TRBV6-6, the J call TRBJ1-5; D ambiguous. Germline CDR1 is MNHNY and CDR2 is SVGAGI (reference sequence). There are 13 residues in the CDR3. Trimming shortened V by 0 bases and J by 4 bases, and 4 bases separated the two germline ends.

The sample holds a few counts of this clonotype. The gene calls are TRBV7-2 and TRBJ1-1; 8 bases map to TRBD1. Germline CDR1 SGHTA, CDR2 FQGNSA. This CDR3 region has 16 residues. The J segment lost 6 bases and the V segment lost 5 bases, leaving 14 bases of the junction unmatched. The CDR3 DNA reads TGTGCCAGCAGCCTTGGACAGGGTGAAGTCGTTTCTGAAGCTTTCTTT. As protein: CASSLGQGEVVSEAFF.

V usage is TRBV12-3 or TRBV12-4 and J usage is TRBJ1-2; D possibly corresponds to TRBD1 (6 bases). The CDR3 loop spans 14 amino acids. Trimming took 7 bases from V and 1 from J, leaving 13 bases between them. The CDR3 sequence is CASNIQGDNYGYTF. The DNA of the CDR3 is TGTGCCAGCAACATACAGGGTGATAACTATGGCTACACCTTC.

The CDR3: CASTIPPRGEQFF. CDR3 sequence (DNA): TGTGCCAGCACTATCCCTCCCAGGGGAGAGCAGTTCTTC. The chain has TRBV12-3 or TRBV12-4 and TRBJ2-1; maybe TRBD1 (6 bases). The V end lost 7 bases, the J end lost 10 bases, and 17 bases lay between the germline ends. The CDR3 runs to 13 residues.